These 17 T cell receptor beta chains came from one sample sequenced in a study of siplizumab effects on memory and regulatory T cells. Profiled with immunoSEQ multiplex PCR; TCRdb holds only in-frame clones, not every one. In the table there are approximately 92,000 clones, around 94% of which are singletons. The sequenced material came from non-Treg CD4+ T cells sorted from blood. These receptors all come from a human donor in good health.

This sequence joins TRBV27 and TRBJ2-7, with 9 bases matching TRBD2. V gave up 5 bases and J gave up 4 bases; unmatched junction bases: 15. The CDR3 runs to 17 residues. Germline CDR1 and CDR2: MNHEY and SMNVEV (reference sequence). CDR3 loop: CASSPLIGPSGTYEQYF. The CDR3 DNA sequence: TGTGCCAGCAGTCCTTTAATCGGGCCTAGCGGGACGTACGAGCAGTACTTC.

The rearrangement joins TRBV19 to TRBJ1-5; D ambiguous. V shed 3 bases and J shed 4 bases, with 10 bases lying between them. The CDR3 length is 14 residues. CDR1 is LNHDA and CDR2 is SQIVND in the germline V gene (reference sequence). The CDR3 region has the DNA TGTGCCAGTAGTATCGGTAGGTATAATCAGCCCCAGCATTTT. Amino acids: CASSIGRYNQPQHF.

The gene calls are TRBV18 and TRBJ2-5; either TRBD1 or TRBD2 may supply D (7 bases each). CDR3 length: 15 amino acids. V dropped 5 bases and J dropped 2 bases, with 15 bases sitting between them. Germline lookup yields CDR1 KGHSH and CDR2 LQKENI. Here the CDR3 DNA reads TGTGCCAGCTCAAGACAGGGAGGGCGTCAAGAGACCCAGTACTTC. Encoded protein: CASSRQGGRQETQYF. The complete variable domain, with remaining parts taken from reference TRBV18 and TRBJ2-5, reads NAGVMQNPRHLVRRRGQEARLRCSPMKGHSHVYWYRQLPEEGLKFMVYLQKENIIDESGMPKERFSAEFPKEGPSILRIQQVVRGDSAAYFCASSRQGGRQETQYFGPGTRLLVL.

This clone was seen just once. The chain has TRBV7-2 and TRBJ2-3; no clear D gene. Per germline, CDR1 SGHTA and CDR2 FQGNSA. This CDR3 has 12 amino acids. V lost 0 bases and J lost 4, with 2 bases in between. The CDR3 DNA sequence: TGTGCCAGCAGCTTAGCGGCAGATACGCAGTATTTT. Its protein is CASSLAADTQYF.

This chain joins TRBV6-4 and TRBJ2-1; 14 bases align to TRBD2. The CDR3 extends over 15 amino acids. CDR1 and CDR2 from the germline V gene are MRHNA and SNTAGT. Trimming cost V 4 bases and J 9 bases; bases outside gene matches: 5. The CDR3 spells CASSAGLAGVGEQFF. In nucleotides, the CDR3 is TGTGCCAGCAGTGCGGGACTAGCGGGAGTTGGTGAGCAGTTCTTC.

The chain combines TRBV14 with TRBJ1-2; 7 bases map to TRBD1. CDR1 is SGHDN, CDR2 FVKESK, per germline. J lost 3 bases, V lost 1 base, and 8 bases had no gene match. This CDR3 region has 16 residues. The CDR3 loop reads CASSQAQGQIHYGYTF. The CDR3 DNA sequence: TGTGCCAGCAGCCAAGCGCAGGGACAGATCCACTATGGCTACACCTTC.

This sequence joins TRBV7-3 and TRBJ2-1, with D hard to call. Trimming took off 3 bases at V and 3 bases at J, with 9 bases between the two ends. From germline, CDR1 is SGHTA and CDR2 FQGTGA. The CDR3 extends over 14 amino acids. CDR3: CASSLGLGYNEQFF. The CDR3 bases are TGTGCCAGCAGCTTGGGTCTAGGCTACAATGAGCAGTTCTTC.

The chain links TRBV2 to TRBJ1-2; D is ambiguous. Germline V lookup: CDR1 SNHLY, CDR2 FYNNEI. Trimming left V 1 base short and J 5 bases short, with 5 bases between. The CDR3 length is 12 residues. CDR3 region: CASSEGGYGYTF. The CDR3 nucleotides read TGTGCCAGCAGTGAAGGCGGATATGGCTACACCTTC.

The V call is TRBV19, the J call TRBJ2-5; D may match TRBD1 or TRBD2 (5 bases each). CDR1 and CDR2 from the germline V gene are LNHDA and SQIVND (reference sequence). Trimming cost V 5 bases and J 5 bases, with 18 bases left between them. This CDR3 has 15 residues. The CDR3 is CASSRTGRSMETQYF. CDR3 DNA: TGTGCCAGTAGTCGCACGGGGCGCAGTATGGAGACCCAGTACTTC.

This clone was found once. V is TRBV18 and J is TRBJ1-5, with 9 bases identical to TRBD1. The CDR3 runs 15 residues. The germline V gene encodes CDR1 KGHSH and CDR2 LQKENI. Losses at the gene ends were 5 bases for V and 8 bases for J; bases not matched to a gene: 10. For the CDR3, the DNA is TGTGCCAGCTCAGCCACGACAGGGGGTTTGGAGCCCCAGCATTTT. Translating gives CASSATTGGLEPQHF.

In its sample, this clone was seen a few times. This CDR3 is CASSVSGSSVNEQFF. The CDR3 DNA sequence: TGCGCCAGCAGTGTGAGCGGGAGTAGTGTTAATGAGCAGTTCTTC. The V gene is TRBV10-1, the J gene TRBJ2-1; 8 bases match TRBD2. J was trimmed by 7 bases and V by 4 bases; bases with no gene match: 9. The CDR3 contains 15 residues. Germline-derived CDR1 and CDR2 are WNHNN and SYGVQD (reference sequence).

The rearrangement uses TRBV5-1 and TRBJ2-1; D could derive from TRBD1 or TRBD2 (5 bases each). Trimming cost V 0 bases and J 8 bases, with 15 bases left between them. Germline CDR1 is SGHRS and CDR2 is YFSETQ. The CDR3 is 15 residues long. This CDR3 is CASSLDSGPYDEQFF. CDR3 sequence (DNA): TGCGCCAGCAGCTTGGATTCGGGACCGTACGATGAGCAGTTCTTC.

The chain employs TRBV6-5 and TRBJ2-7; no reliable D call. This CDR3 comprises 16 residues. Germline assignment: CDR1 MNHEY and CDR2 SVGAGI. Trimming pared 3 bases from V and 3 bases from J, leaving 18 bases between. The CDR3, as DNA: TGTGCCAGCAGTTATACCCTCGCGACGGCCCTCTACGAGCAGTACTTC. Protein: CASSYTLATALYEQYF.

Only one count was recorded for this clone. The genes are TRBV6-1 and TRBJ1-1; D is ambiguous. Trimming took 7 bases from V and 4 from J, leaving 16 bases between them. The CDR3 has 14 residues. Germline V gives CDR1 MNHNS, CDR2 SASEGT. The DNA for the CDR3 is TGTGCCAGCAATCCCCGGGGTGTCGGCACTGAAGCTTTCTTT. Its protein product is CASNPRGVGTEAFF.

This chain links TRBV5-4 with TRBJ2-1; no reliable D call. Germline values: CDR1 SGHNT, CDR2 YYREEE (reference sequence). CDR3 length equals 13 residues. The V end was cut by 1 base, the J end by 8 bases, with 10 bases between. In DNA, the CDR3 is TGTGCCAGCAGCTTGTTGCCCCCCCATGAGCAGTTCTTC. Residues: CASSLLPPHEQFF.

J is TRBJ1-1 and V is TRBV27, with 8 bases matching TRBD1. This CDR3 contains 13 residues. V lost 6 bases and J lost 6; bases outside the gene matches: 6. CDR1 and CDR2 (germline): MNHEY, SMNVEV (reference sequence). The CDR3, as DNA: TGTGCCAGCAGCAATGACAGGGGTCCTGAAGCTTTCTTT. This gives the protein CASSNDRGPEAFF.

The chain couples TRBV19 to TRBJ2-1, with 11 positions matching TRBD2. The CDR3 covers 15 residues. With 5 bases clipped from V and 4 bases from J, the junction kept 4 bases outside the gene matches. Germline lookup yields CDR1 LNHDA and CDR2 SQIVND (reference sequence). CDR3 DNA sequence: TGTGCCAGTAGTGTACCTAGCGGGGGGTACAATGAGCAGTTCTTC. Translated, it gives CASSVPSGGYNEQFF.